A selection of T cell receptor beta chains follows, all from one sample in a study of low-dose radiotherapy and immunotherapy resistance in tumors. Via MiXCR, TCRdb re-called the reads, giving one row per CDR3 protein. The sample includes nearly 95,000 distinct CDR3 sequences, more than 8% of them seen just once. The sequences come from PBMCs, collected before treatment. These TCRs come from a male donor with prostate cancer. Both conserved end residues are trimmed from each CDR3. Clone size is shown for a subset of rows, as once, few, many or a class of expanded clone.

V gene,CDR3 length,clone size,CDR3 protein
TRBV28,12,many,ASSPGTGEQPQH
TRBV27,11,many,ASSLLGAWEQF
TRBV28,14,many,ASSFAGGSVTDTQY
TRBV28,13,many,ASSSWTSGAYEQY
TRBV6-1,13,many,ASSSDKFSNQPQH
TRBV20-1,13,many,SASWGLAGTDTQY
TRBV13,11,many,ASSRRENTEAF
TRBV28,10,few,ASSWVQETQY
TRBV3-1,14,-,ASSPLLAGPYNEQF
TRBV6-5,14,many,AAQGGGASGANVLT
TRBV29-1,11,many,SVADTLNTEAF
TRBV7-8,13,many,ASSFRDRGHYGYT
TRBV7-9,10,many,ASTRNTGELF
TRBV5-6,15,many,ASSLARGSSSYNEQF
TRBV10-2,11,many,ASSDPTPYEQY
TRBV27,13,many,ASSSPLRESGELF
TRBV28,12,many,ASSPGGDDYEQY
TRBV28,14,many,ASSGTGTLAKNIQY
TRBV10-3,14,few,AISESGLATVETQY
TRBV20-1,12,many,SASGTSGSFEQY
TRBV29-1,10,many,SVGLRGDEQY
TRBV6-5,14,many,ASSYSTPVLPYEQY
TRBV7-6,15,many,ASSGAGGPPGTDTQY
TRBV28,13,many,ASSFGTSGNHEQF
TRBV28,15,-,ASTQRGIGWTGELFF
TRBV27,14,many,ASSLTGTGWFDEQF
TRBV18,12,many,ASSSRGLYNEQF
TRBV24-1,13,many,ATSDRVGADETQY
TRBV20-1,11,many,SARGQAGETQY
TRBV24-1,13,many,ATSDNSGRVNEQF
TRBV5-5,13,many,ASSLAWTANYGYT
TRBV5-1,12,-,ASSLREYGETQY
TRBV10-2,13,many,ASSESPRVSYEQY
TRBV29-1,12,many,SVAWGSDRETQY
TRBV20-1,15,many,SATRDRARGGTDTQY
TRBV20-1,11,many,SPHRGSSEKLF
TRBV5-6,14,many,ASSPPGAVSYNEQF
TRBV7-2,13,many,ASSLEVGGHTEAF
TRBV19,12,many,ASSIPGGGQPQH
TRBV29-1,11,many,SGTGGFTDTQY
TRBV20-1,12,-,SARLDTSSYEQY
TRBV30,11,many,AWSRQGATEAF
TRBV5-1,13,few,ASSLEAGINSPLH
TRBV27,12,-,ASRSWGGNQPQH
TRBV5-1,12,many,ASSSGTAKVEQY
TRBV7-6,13,many,ASSPGQGAINEQF